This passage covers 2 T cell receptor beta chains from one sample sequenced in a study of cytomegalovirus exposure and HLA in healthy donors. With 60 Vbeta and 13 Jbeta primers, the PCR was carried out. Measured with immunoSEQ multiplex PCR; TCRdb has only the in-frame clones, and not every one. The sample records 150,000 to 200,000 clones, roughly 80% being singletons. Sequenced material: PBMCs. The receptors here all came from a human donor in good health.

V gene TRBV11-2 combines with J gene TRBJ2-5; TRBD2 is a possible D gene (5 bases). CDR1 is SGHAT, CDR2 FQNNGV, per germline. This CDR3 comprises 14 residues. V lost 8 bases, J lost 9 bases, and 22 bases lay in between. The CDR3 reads CASHSGPKRGPQYF. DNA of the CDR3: TGTGCCAGCCACTCCGGGCCTAAAAGAGGGCCCCAGTACTTC.

As DNA, the CDR3 is TGTGCTAGTGGGAATAGCGGGGGGGCTAACAATGAGCAGTTCTTC. Its translation: CASGNSGGANNEQFF. The J gene is TRBJ2-1, the V gene TRBV12-5, with 11 bases aligning to TRBD2. The CDR3 totals 15 residues. The germline gives CDR1 LGHNT, CDR2 FRNRAP. Trimming at V came to 6 bases and at J to 5 bases, leaving 6 bases not matched to a gene.